This T cell receptor (beta chain) was sequenced during a study of blood T cell repertoires in COVID-19. Study in general: Researchers got acute and convalescent COVID-19 samples from the United States, Italy and Spain. Sample material is recorded as cDNA or gDNA derived from T cells, B-cell-depleted T cells, or PBMCs.

In the source study's methods: Cell counts per sample came from amplifying reference gene primers. The protocol was immunoSEQ multiplex PCR, while the TCRdb copy is restricted to in-frame clones and leaves out a portion. V, J and clone size were drawn from that table, and D and trimming were deduced from the DNA. The sample shows hundreds of thousands of clones, over 80% of them seen only once. Enrollment of patients from Seattle took place during active infection, with longitudinal follow-up. The sequence was collected from a woman aged 45 to 65 with COVID-19, enrolled during active disease. Sequenced material: peripheral blood.

The CDR3 DNA reads as TGTGCTAGTGGTGGCCCGGGACAGGGCGTAGGACACACCATATATTTT. Its protein product is CASGGPGQGVGHTIYF. The chain has TRBV12-5 and TRBJ1-3, with 9 bases identical to TRBD1. Per germline, CDR1 LGHNT and CDR2 FRNRAP. Trimming removed 5 bases from V and 8 bases from J; junction bases left unmatched: 13. The CDR3 totals 16 residues.